Following are 17 T cell receptor beta chains from one sample sequenced in a study of CD8 T cells in ankylosing spondylitis. Study-wide results and limits: Seemingly characteristic of ankylosing spondylitis blood was a TCR beta motif consisting of fewer than 10 highly homologous variants.

TCRdb analysed the 5' RACE reads with MiXCR anew, one entry per CDR3 protein. Found here are about 220,000 distinct CDR3 sequences, roughly 18% of them singletons; the top ten hold 40% to 50%. These receptors are not linked to any known antigen. Material: blood, either unsorted or a sorted T cell fraction (not recorded which). The origin of the receptors is a male donor with ankylosing spondylitis.

The sample holds a few counts of this clonotype. The chain is built from TRBV15 and TRBJ1-6; unclear D gene. This CDR3 is 15 amino acids long. The V gene lost 0 bases and the J gene lost 7 bases, with 10 bases spanning the gap. Looked up from germline, CDR1 is LNHNV and CDR2 is YYDKDF (reference sequence). CDR3 residues: CATSREGEWNSPLHF. The CDR3 DNA reads TGTGCCACCAGCAGAGAGGGAGAATGGAATTCACCCCTCCACTTT. The whole variable domain, remainder taken from reference TRBV15 and TRBJ1-6, is DAMVIQNPRYQVTQFGKPVTLSCSQTLNHNVMYWYQQKSSQAPKLLFHYYDKDFNNEADTPDNFQSRRPNTSFCFLDIRSPGLGDTAMYLCATSREGEWNSPLHFGNGTRLTVT.

This clonotype has only a few counts. This chain joins TRBV28 and TRBJ2-1, with TRBD1 as a possible D gene (5 bases). V was pared by 2 bases and J by 8 bases, with 7 bases between. The germline gives CDR1 MDHEN, CDR2 SYDVKM. The CDR3 sequence is 12 residues long. For the CDR3, the DNA is TGTGCCAGCAGTTTACAGGGTCATGAGCAGTTCTTC. It specifies CASSLQGHEQFF.

This chain connects TRBV30 to TRBJ1-1, with TRBD1 matching over 11 bases. There are 14 residues in the CDR3. V dropped 0 bases and J dropped 4; count of bases not matched to a gene: 1. Germline CDR1 and CDR2: GTSNPN and SVGIG (reference sequence). The CDR3 nucleotides are TGTGCCTGGAGTGTAGGGACAGGGGGCACTGAAGCTTTCTTT. Amino acid sequence: CAWSVGTGGTEAFF.

This clonotype was counted a few times. The chain uses TRBV5-1 and TRBJ2-7; D assignment may be TRBD1 or TRBD2 (5 bases each). Trimming removed 1 base from V and 2 bases from J, with 13 bases in between. CDR3 length: 15 amino acids. Germline V gives CDR1 SGHRS, CDR2 YFSETQ. Here the CDR3 reads CASSLIWDRPYEQYF. The CDR3 DNA is TGCGCCAGCAGCTTGATTTGGGACCGGCCCTACGAGCAGTACTTC.

In its sample, this clonotype was seen a few times. The chain uses TRBV4-2 and TRBJ2-5; 11 bases are shared with TRBD1. The CDR3 is made up of 16 amino acids. V shed 1 base, J shed 4 bases, and the junction held 5 bases outside the gene matches. Germline V gives CDR1 LGHNA, CDR2 YNFKEQ. The CDR3 protein is CASSQVRGQGGETQYF. Written as DNA, the CDR3 is TGTGCCAGCAGCCAAGTTAGGGGACAGGGGGGAGAGACCCAGTACTTC.

There are a few counts of this clonotype. V gene TRBV3-1 combines with J gene TRBJ2-2, with 7 bases that match TRBD2. Germline CDR1 reads LGHDT; CDR2 reads YNNKEL (reference sequence). The CDR3 is 17 amino acids. V dropped 3 bases and J dropped 7; count of bases not matched to a gene: 14. CDR3 protein: CASSQIYEIAGSGELFF. In nucleotides, the CDR3 is TGTGCCAGCAGCCAGATTTACGAGATAGCGGGTAGCGGGGAGCTGTTTTTT.

Only a few counts were recorded for this clonotype. The rearrangement uses TRBV13 and TRBJ2-7; 7 bases match TRBD1. The V gene end was trimmed by 4 bases and the J gene end by 4 bases; junction bases not matched to a gene: 7. The CDR3 has 14 residues. The V gene's germline CDR1 is PRHDT and CDR2 FYEKMQ (reference sequence). The CDR3 coding sequence is TGTGCCAGCAGCTCCGGGACAGCTCTTTACGAGCAGTACTTC. It codes for CASSSGTALYEQYF.

This clonotype was counted ten times or more. The chain is built from TRBV20-1 and TRBJ2-7; D possibly corresponds to TRBD2 (6 bases). The V end lost 3 bases, the J end lost 4 bases, and 19 bases lay between the germline ends. The CDR3 totals 15 residues. From germline, CDR1 is DFQATT and CDR2 SNEGSKA (reference sequence). The CDR3 spells CSARLGVAELYEQYF. DNA of the CDR3: TGCAGTGCTAGGTTGGGGGTAGCGGAGTTATACGAGCAGTACTTC.

The chain couples TRBV4-1 to TRBJ2-2; D may correspond to TRBD1 or TRBD2 (5 bases each). CDR3 length: 17 amino acids. Per the germline V gene, CDR1 is MGHRA and CDR2 is YSYEKL. V was pared by 2 bases and J by 0 bases, with 13 bases between. CDR3 in DNA: TGCGCCAGCAGCCAATATCCCGGGGCTGCGAACACCGGGGAGCTGTTTTTT. As protein: CASSQYPGAANTGELFF.

The rearrangement links TRBV7-8 to TRBJ2-3; TRBD2 matches 10 bases. The V gene end was trimmed by 2 bases and the J gene end by 6 bases; junction bases not matched to a gene: 11. CDR1 and CDR2 (germline): SGHVS, FQNEAQ. The CDR3 loop spans 17 amino acids. CDR3 sequence reads: CASSLPGLATRGDTQYF. DNA for the CDR3: TGTGCCAGCAGCTTACCGGGACTAGCGACACGGGGGGATACGCAGTATTTT.

As DNA, the CDR3 is TGTGCCAGCAGCGTAGAGGATGGCGAGCAGTTCTTC. Translating it yields CASSVEDGEQFF. This sequence joins TRBV9 and TRBJ2-1; D unresolved. V was shortened by 0 bases and J by 10 bases, with 8 bases between the two germline ends. Germline CDR1 reads SGDLS; CDR2 reads YYNGEE. The CDR3 runs 12 residues.

The chain joins TRBV28 to TRBJ2-7; tentative D call: TRBD2 (6 bases). The V gene lost 7 bases and the J gene lost 5 bases, with 18 bases spanning the gap. Germline CDR1 and CDR2: MDHEN and SYDVKM. This CDR3 has 14 amino acids. In DNA form, the CDR3 reads TGTGCCAGCAAGGAGGGGCCGGAGGAGGACGAGCAGTACTTC. It codes for CASKEGPEEDEQYF.

This clonotype was counted between two and nine times. At one end the junction does not follow the germline gene, possibly because of a read error. The chain recombines TRBV4-1 with TRBJ2-1, with TRBD2 as a possible D gene (5 bases). This CDR3 has 15 amino acids. Germline V gene lookup returns CDR1 MGHRA and CDR2 YSYEKL. The CDR3 region is CASGQRALRDNEQFF. As DNA, the CDR3 is TGCGCCAGCGGCCAACGGGCCCTGAGGGACAATGAGCAGTTCTTC.

The genes are TRBV7-6 and TRBJ2-1; TRBD2 matches at 8 bases. This CDR3 is 16 amino acids long. The junction had 14 bases not matched to a gene; V was cut back by 5 bases and J by 8 bases. Germline V gene data show CDR1 as SGHVS and CDR2 as FNYEAQ. In DNA, the CDR3 is TGTGCCAGCAGCCCTACTAGCGGAATGGGGATGGATGAGCAGTTCTTC. Encoded protein: CASSPTSGMGMDEQFF. Filled out from reference TRBV7-6 and TRBJ2-1, the complete variable domain reads GAGVSQSPRYKVTKRGQDVALRCDPISGHVSLYWYRQALGQGPEFLTYFNYEAQQDKSGLPNDRFSAERPEGSISTLTIQRTEQRDSAMYRCASSPTSGMGMDEQFFGPGTRLTVL.

This chain connects TRBV5-5 to TRBJ2-7; the D is unclear. Germline V gene lookup returns CDR1 SGHKS and CDR2 YYEKEE (reference sequence). The length of the CDR3 is 14 residues. Trimming removed 3 bases from V and 2 bases from J, with 12 bases in between. The CDR3 loop reads CASSSYTLPYEQYF. For the CDR3, the DNA is TGTGCCAGCAGCTCGTACACCCTACCCTACGAGCAGTACTTC.

CDR3 sequence: CASSGAGAFF. CDR3 sequence (DNA): TGTGCCAGCAGTGGGGCAGGAGCTTTCTTT. This chain links TRBV6-1 with TRBJ1-1; D is ambiguous. The CDR3 has 10 amino acids. Trimming took off 4 bases at V and 10 bases at J, with 7 bases between the two ends. Germline-derived CDR1 and CDR2 are MNHNS and SASEGT.

This clonotype turned up a few times. The chain is built from TRBV6-1 and TRBJ2-5, with 8 bases matching TRBD2. Germline-derived CDR1 and CDR2 are MNHNS and SASEGT. This CDR3 contains 15 residues. V trimming: 4 bases; J trimming: 5 bases; junction bases outside the gene matches: 9. DNA of the CDR3: TGTGCCAGCAGTGCCTTGAGCGGGGGCTGGGAGACCCAGTACTTC. This encodes CASSALSGGWETQYF.